The sequence of this TCR beta chain was determined in a study of cytomegalovirus exposure and HLA in healthy donors. Study observations and caveats: A later analysis found TCR association rates differed by HLA locus, highest for DRB1 and lowest for HLA-C.

In the PCR, 60 Vbeta and 13 Jbeta primers were used. Data came from immunoSEQ multiplex PCR; TCRdb stores just in-frame clones and leaves some out. Here the sample spans some 120,000 clones, 82% being singletons. With 4 bases clipped from V and 5 bases from J, the junction kept 6 bases outside the gene matches. The germline CDR1 and CDR2 sequences are LGHNA and YNFKEQ. This CDR3 has 14 amino acids. This clone appeared a single time. Its antigen is unidentified. V is TRBV4-2 and J is TRBJ2-7, with 9 positions matching TRBD1. What was sequenced was PBMCs. The receptor's source is a young man in good health and CMV-seropositive. The CDR3 nucleotides read TGTGCCAGCAGCCTCCGGGACAGGGATGACGAGCAGTACTTC. It encodes CASSLRDRDDEQYF.